This T cell receptor (beta chain) was sequenced for a study of shared clonotypes between healthy human individuals. General study results and limits: Clonotypes not shared had lower generation probabilities than those common to all four donors.

Libraries were prepared by immunoSEQ multiplex PCR; TCRdb keeps only in-frame clonotypes and omits some of them. The sample lists under 1,100,000 clones; around 76% were seen once. This CDR3 is built from 15 residues. V lost 4 bases and J 0 bases, leaving 12 bases between the germline ends. Per the germline V gene, CDR1 is MDHEN and CDR2 is SYDVKM. Remarks on this clone: Antigen specificity is unknown.

This TCR was sampled from a man between 18 and 35 years old in good health. The chain carries TRBV28 and TRBJ1-1; D may be TRBD1 (5 bases). Sequences were obtained from memory CD4+ T cells sorted from blood. Subset given: CD45RA-negative fraction. CDR3 sequence (DNA): TGTGCCAGCAGTTCTCCACAGGTTATGAACACTGAAGCTTTCTTT. This sequence encodes CASSSPQVMNTEAFF.